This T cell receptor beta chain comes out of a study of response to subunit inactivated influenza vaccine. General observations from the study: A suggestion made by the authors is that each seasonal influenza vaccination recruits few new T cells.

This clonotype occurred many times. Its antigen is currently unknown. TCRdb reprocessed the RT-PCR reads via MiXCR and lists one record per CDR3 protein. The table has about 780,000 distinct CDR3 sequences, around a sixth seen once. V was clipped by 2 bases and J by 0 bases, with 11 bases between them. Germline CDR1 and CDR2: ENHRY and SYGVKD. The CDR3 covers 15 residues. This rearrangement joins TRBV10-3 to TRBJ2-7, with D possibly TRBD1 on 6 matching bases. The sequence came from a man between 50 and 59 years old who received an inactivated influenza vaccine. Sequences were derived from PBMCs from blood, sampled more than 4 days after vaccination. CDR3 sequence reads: CAISETRTASYEQYF. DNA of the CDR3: TGTGCCATCAGTGAGACAAGGACAGCCTCCTACGAGCAGTACTTC.